This T cell receptor (beta chain) came from a study of Ad26.COV2.S vaccination and SARS-CoV-2 variants. Generated by immunoSEQ multiplex PCR, the TCRdb table keeps only in-frame clones and is missing some. The top ten hold about 2% of the sample, which has fewer than 400,000 clones, around nine tenths seen once. Treatment defined: roughly 20 received Ad26.COV2.S at low or high dose, single or two shots; a few received placebo; per-sample allocation not given. The investigators took samples on day 63 after the first vaccine or placebo injection. The germline CDR1 and CDR2 sequences are SGHVS and FQNEAQ. The CDR3 runs 13 residues. Trimming removed 5 bases at V and 5 bases at J, with 13 bases between.

The receptor was isolated from a person aged 18 to 59 who received the Ad26.COV2.S COVID-19 vaccine or a placebo. The gene calls are TRBV7-8 and TRBJ2-7, with D unresolved. The material sequenced was peripheral blood, taken in a trial of Ad26.COV2.S vaccine versus placebo. CDR3 region: CASSLQQSDEQYF. CDR3 DNA: TGTGCCAGCAGCCTACAGCAGAGCGACGAGCAGTACTTC.